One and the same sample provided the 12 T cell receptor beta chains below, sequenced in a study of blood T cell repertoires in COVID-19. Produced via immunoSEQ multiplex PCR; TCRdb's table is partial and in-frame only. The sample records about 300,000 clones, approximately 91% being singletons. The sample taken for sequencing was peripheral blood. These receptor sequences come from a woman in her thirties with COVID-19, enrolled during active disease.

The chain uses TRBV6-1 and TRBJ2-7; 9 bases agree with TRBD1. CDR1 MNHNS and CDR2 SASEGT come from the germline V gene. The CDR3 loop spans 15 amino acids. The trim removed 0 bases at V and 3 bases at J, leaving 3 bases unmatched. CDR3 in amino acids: CASSEAWTGVYEQYF. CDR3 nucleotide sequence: TGTGCCAGCAGTGAAGCGTGGACAGGGGTCTACGAGCAGTACTTC.

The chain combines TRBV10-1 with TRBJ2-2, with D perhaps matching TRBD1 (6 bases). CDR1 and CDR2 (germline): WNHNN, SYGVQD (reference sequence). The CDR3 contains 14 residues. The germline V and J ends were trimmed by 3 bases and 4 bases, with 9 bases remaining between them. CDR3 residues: CASSDGTLTGELFF. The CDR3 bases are TGCGCCAGCAGTGACGGGACACTCACCGGGGAGCTGTTTTTT.

This CDR3 is CATSRDLGGTGETQYF. The CDR3 nucleotides are TGTGCCACCAGCAGAGATCTCGGCGGGACAGGAGAGACCCAGTACTTC. The chain links TRBV15 to TRBJ2-5; TRBD1 matches at 8 bases. The CDR3 loop spans 16 amino acids. Germline CDR1 LNHNV, CDR2 YYDKDF (reference sequence). The V segment lost 0 bases and the J segment 4 bases; nucleotides outside the gene matches: 7.

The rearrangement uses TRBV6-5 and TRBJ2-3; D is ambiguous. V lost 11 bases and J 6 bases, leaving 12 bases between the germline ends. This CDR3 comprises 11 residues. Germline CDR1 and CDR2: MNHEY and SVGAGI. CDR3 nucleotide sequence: TGTGCCGCGGTAGATCGGGATACGCAGTATTTT. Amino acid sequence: CAAVDRDTQYF.

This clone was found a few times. The CDR3 nucleotides are TGTGCCAGCTCACCGGCAGGGCTCAATTCACCCCTCCACTTT. Encoded protein: CASSPAGLNSPLHF. The gene calls are TRBV18 and TRBJ1-6; tentatively, D is TRBD1 (5 bases). The germline V and J ends were trimmed by 3 bases and 7 bases, with 10 bases remaining between them. The CDR3 spans 14 residues. From germline, CDR1 is KGHSH and CDR2 LQKENI.

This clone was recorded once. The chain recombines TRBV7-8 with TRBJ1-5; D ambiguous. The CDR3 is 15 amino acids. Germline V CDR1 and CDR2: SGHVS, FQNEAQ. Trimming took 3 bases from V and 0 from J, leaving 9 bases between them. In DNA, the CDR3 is TGTGCCAGCAGCTTGGGGAGCTATAGCAATCAGCCCCAGCATTTT. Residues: CASSLGSYSNQPQHF. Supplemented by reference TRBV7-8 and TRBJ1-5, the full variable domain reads GAGVSQSPRYKVAKRGQDVALRCDPISGHVSLFWYQQALGQGPEFLTYFQNEAQLDKSGLPSDRFFAERPEGSVSTLKIQRTQQEDSAVYLCASSLGSYSNQPQHFGDGTRLSIL.

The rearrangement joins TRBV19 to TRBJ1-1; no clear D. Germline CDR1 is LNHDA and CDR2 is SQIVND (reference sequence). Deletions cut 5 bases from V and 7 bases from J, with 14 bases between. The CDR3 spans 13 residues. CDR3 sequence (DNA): TGTGCCAGTAGTCCCTTGGGAGAGGGTGAAGCTTTCTTT. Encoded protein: CASSPLGEGEAFF.

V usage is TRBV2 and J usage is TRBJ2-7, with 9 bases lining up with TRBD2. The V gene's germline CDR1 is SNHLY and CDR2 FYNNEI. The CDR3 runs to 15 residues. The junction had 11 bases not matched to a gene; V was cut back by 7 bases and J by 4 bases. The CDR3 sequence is CASTHPGLAVYEQYF. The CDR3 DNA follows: TGTGCCAGCACTCACCCGGGACTAGCAGTTTACGAGCAGTACTTC.

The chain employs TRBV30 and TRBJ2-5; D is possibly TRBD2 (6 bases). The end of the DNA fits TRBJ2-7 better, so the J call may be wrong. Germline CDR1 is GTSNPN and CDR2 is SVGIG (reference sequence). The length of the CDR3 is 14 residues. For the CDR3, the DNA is TGTGCCTGGGCTACCAGTGGGGGGACCTACGAGCAGTACTTC. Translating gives CAWATSGGTYEQYF.

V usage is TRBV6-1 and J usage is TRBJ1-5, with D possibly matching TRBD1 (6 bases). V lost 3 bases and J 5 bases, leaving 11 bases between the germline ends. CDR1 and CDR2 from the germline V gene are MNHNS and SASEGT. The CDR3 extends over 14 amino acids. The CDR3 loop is CASSDTGFYQPQHF. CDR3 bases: TGTGCCAGCAGTGATACAGGGTTCTATCAGCCCCAGCATTTT.

The CDR3 region is CASRGRGTVPGDTEAFF. Here the CDR3 DNA reads TGTGCCAGCAGGGGACGCGGGACAGTCCCAGGGGACACTGAAGCTTTCTTT. The genes are TRBV2 and TRBJ1-1; 7 positions match TRBD1. V dropped 6 bases and J dropped 3; count of bases not matched to a gene: 16. Germline lookup yields CDR1 SNHLY and CDR2 FYNNEI. The CDR3 extends over 17 amino acids.

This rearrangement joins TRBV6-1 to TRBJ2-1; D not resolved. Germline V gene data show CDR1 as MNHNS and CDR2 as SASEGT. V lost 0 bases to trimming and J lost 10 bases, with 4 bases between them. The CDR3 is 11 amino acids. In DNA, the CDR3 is TGTGCCAGCAGTGAAGCGGGCGAGCAGTTCTTC. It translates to CASSEAGEQFF.